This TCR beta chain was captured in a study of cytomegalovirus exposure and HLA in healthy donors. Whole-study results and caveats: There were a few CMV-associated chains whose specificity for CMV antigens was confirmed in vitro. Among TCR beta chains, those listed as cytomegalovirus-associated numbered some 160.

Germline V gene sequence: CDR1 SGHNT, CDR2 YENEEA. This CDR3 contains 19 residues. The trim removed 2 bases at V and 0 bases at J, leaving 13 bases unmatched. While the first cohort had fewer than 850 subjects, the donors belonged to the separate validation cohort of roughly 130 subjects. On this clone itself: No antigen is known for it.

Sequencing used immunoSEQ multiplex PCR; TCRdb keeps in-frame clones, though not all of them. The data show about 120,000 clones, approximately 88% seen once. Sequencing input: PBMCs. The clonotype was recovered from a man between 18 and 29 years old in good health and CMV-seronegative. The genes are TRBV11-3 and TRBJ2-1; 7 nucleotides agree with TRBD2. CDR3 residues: CASSLSTPGTTSSYNEQFF. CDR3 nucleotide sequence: TGTGCCAGCAGCTTATCCACCCCCGGGACTACGAGCTCCTACAATGAGCAGTTCTTC.